Listed below are T cell receptor beta chains from one sample, sequenced in a study of siplizumab effects on memory and regulatory T cells. Sequencing was performed with immunoSEQ multiplex PCR; in TCRdb, only in-frame clones are kept and a portion is missing. The table has roughly 120,000 clones, roughly 92% seen once. Sequencing was done on a sample of CD4+ T cells sorted from blood. The receptor source for this set is a human donor in good health. Both conserved end residues are part of each CDR3. The D gene is left open where the match is weak. Only some rows state a clone size, as once, few, many or a class for expanded clones.

len	d_gene	abundance	v_gene	j_gene	CDR3nt	CDR3aa
16	TRBD1	.	TRBV5-6	TRBJ1-4	TGTGCCAGCAGCGGGAGGTATGACAGGGTTAATGAAAAACTGTTTTTT	CASSGRYDRVNEKLFF
15	.	.	TRBV5-1	TRBJ1-1	TGCGCCAGCAGCTTGGGGGCAGGGCCGAACACTGAAGCTTTCTTT	CASSLGAGPNTEAFF
17	TRBD1	.	TRBV5-1	TRBJ1-1	TGCGCCAGCAGACGAAAAGGGACAGGGCTCATGAACACTGAAGCTTTCTTT	CASRRKGTGLMNTEAFF
17	.	.	TRBV7-3	TRBJ1-2	TGTGCCAGCAGCTCTATGGGCAGTCCCCTCTCCCTCTATGGCTACACCTTC	CASSSMGSPLSLYGYTF
15	.	few	TRBV23-1	TRBJ1-6	TGCGCCAGCAGTCAATCCACAATGAGGAATTCACCCCTCCACTTT	CASSQSTMRNSPLHF
19	.	.	TRBV4-1	TRBJ1-5	TGCGCCAGCAGCCAAGATCGGGGGGGACTACCCTATAGCAATCAGCCCCAGCATTTT	CASSQDRGGLPYSNQPQHF
14	TRBD2	few	TRBV11-3	TRBJ2-1	TGTGCCAGCAGCTTGGGACTAGCGGGGGCTCGGCAGTTCTTC	CASSLGLAGARQFF
11	.	.	TRBV20-1	TRBJ2-5	TGCAGTGCTACTCCGGGAGAGACCCAGTACTTC	CSATPGETQYF
15	TRBD2	.	TRBV30	TRBJ2-1	TGTGCCTGGAGTGTACGGGGCGGGAGGTACAATGAGCAGTTCTTC	CAWSVRGGRYNEQFF
15	.	.	TRBV28	TRBJ2-7	TGTGCCAGCAGTTTTGCCTTCCGAGGGTACTACGAGCAGTACTTC	CASSFAFRGYYEQYF
16	TRBD1	.	TRBV2	TRBJ2-6	TGTGCCAGCACCCGGGACAGGGGTGTTTCGGCCAACGTCCTGACTTTC	CASTRDRGVSANVLTF
12	.	.	TRBV2	TRBJ1-1	TGTGCCAGCACACGGCCAGACACTGAAGCTTTCTTT	CASTRPDTEAFF
16	TRBD2	.	TRBV15	TRBJ2-5	TGTGCCACCAGTCGCAAAAAAGGACTAGCGACGGAGACCCAGTACTTC	CATSRKKGLATETQYF
15	.	.	TRBV6-1	TRBJ1-5	TGTGCCAGCAGTGAAGGTAAAGTGGGCAGTCAGCCCCAGCATTTT	CASSEGKVGSQPQHF
14	TRBD1	.	TRBV6-5	TRBJ1-3	TGTGCCAGCAGTTGGGACAGGGGCCGCGGTACCATATATTTT	CASSWDRGRGTIYF
12	.	.	TRBV29-1	TRBJ1-5	TGCAGCGTGCAGGACGGGGATCAGCCCCAGCATTTT	CSVQDGDQPQHF
12	.	.	TRBV19	TRBJ2-7	TGTGCCAGTAGTGTCTCAGTTTACGAGCAGTACTTC	CASSVSVYEQYF
15	.	.	TRBV5-1	TRBJ1-4	TGCGCCAGCAGCTTGGTTGCAGGAGGGGGTGAAAAACTGTTTTTT	CASSLVAGGGEKLFF